Here is one TCR beta chain with its context. This sample was taken from a study of cytomegalovirus exposure and HLA in healthy donors. The wider study: An earlier analysis identified approximately 120 million unique TCR beta sequences in some 170 million T cells.

Trimming removed 4 bases from V and 5 bases from J; junction bases left unmatched: 6. CDR1 and CDR2 from the germline V gene are SGHRS and YFSETQ. The length of the CDR3 is 15 residues. With 60 Vbeta and 13 Jbeta primers, the PCR was carried out. Measured with immunoSEQ multiplex PCR; TCRdb has only the in-frame clones, and not every one. The data contain some 170,000 clones, roughly 87% of them seen just once; the ten biggest clones take up about 0.93%. Material: PBMCs. This sequence was found in a woman in her thirties in good health and CMV-seronegative. The rearrangement links TRBV5-1 to TRBJ1-4; 9 nucleotides align to TRBD1. CDR3 DNA: TGCGCCAGCAGCCTATCCGGGACAGGGAATGAAAAACTGTTTTTT. It yields the protein CASSLSGTGNEKLFF.